This T cell receptor beta chain came from a study of shared clonotypes between healthy human individuals. General study findings and limits: Represented diversity (both genetic and exposure-history) was limited by the small number of donors. Among donors, clonotype sharing was expected to be affected by sequencing depth.

CD45RO negativity and positive selection for CCR7 defined naive CD8 cells, a population that excluded terminally differentiated effector memory CD45RA+ cells. Donation came from healthy HIV-negative adults that had no recent acute infections or vaccinations. Every donor, a Caucasian adult, lived in Nashville, Tennessee. The germline V gene has CDR1 SGHKS and CDR2 YYEKEE (reference sequence). V was clipped by 4 bases and J by 8 bases; unmatched bases: 4. CDR3 length: 13 amino acids. The data were produced by immunoSEQ multiplex PCR, yet TCRdb's version contains in-frame clones alone and is incomplete. The profile covers roughly 890,000 clones, with roughly 92% appearing a single time and around 24% taken by the ten largest. This clone was recorded once. Its antigen remains unknown.

This clonotype was obtained from a young man in good health. The chain links TRBV5-5 to TRBJ2-1; 9 bases fit TRBD2. The sample consisted of naive CD8+ T cells sorted from blood. The CDR3 nucleotides are TGTGCCAGCAGCGGGGGACTAGCATATGAGCAGTTCTTC. Translating gives CASSGGLAYEQFF.